Presented here are 27 T cell receptor beta chains from one specimen sequenced in a study of CD8 T cells in ankylosing spondylitis. A single record per CDR3 protein comes from TCRdb applying MiXCR to the 5' RACE reads. The table has 200,000 to 300,000 distinct CDR3 sequences, around 32% seen once. The sequenced material came from blood, either unsorted or a sorted T cell fraction (not recorded which). These receptors originate from a male donor with ankylosing spondylitis or in good health (not recorded which).

The chain couples TRBV20-1 to TRBJ2-7; 11 bases are a match to TRBD2. Germline V CDR1 and CDR2: DFQATT, SNEGSKA (reference sequence). The V gene end was trimmed by 3 bases and the J gene end by 2 bases; junction bases not matched to a gene: 6. The CDR3 sequence is 15 residues long. CDR3: CSARDPSGGPYEQYF. The CDR3 nucleotides read TGCAGTGCTAGGGACCCTAGCGGGGGGCCCTACGAGCAGTACTTC.

The table lists this clonotype with a few counts. CDR3 amino acids: CSGGGVSYEQYF. CDR3 coding DNA: TGCAGTGGGGGCGGGGTCTCCTACGAGCAGTACTTC. This chain connects TRBV20-1 to TRBJ2-7; D may be TRBD2 (6 bases). V lost 7 bases and J lost 0, with 10 bases in between. Germline lookup yields CDR1 DFQATT and CDR2 SNEGSKA (reference sequence). This CDR3 has 12 residues.

The genes are TRBV21-1 and TRBJ2-5; TRBD1, the table's D call, lacks a check against the DNA. TRBV21-1 is a recognized pseudogene. This CDR3 spans 14 amino acids. CDR3 in DNA: TGTGCCAGCATCAAGACAGGGGGAGAAGAGACCCAGTACTTC. This sequence encodes CASIKTGGEETQYF.

The chain carries TRBV7-9 and TRBJ2-3, with 11 bases lining up with TRBD2. The CDR3 sequence is 15 residues long. The junction had 5 bases not matched to a gene; V was cut back by 7 bases and J by 2 bases. From germline, CDR1 is SEHNR and CDR2 FQNEAQ (reference sequence). This CDR3 reads CASNLAGGSTDTQYF. The CDR3 DNA reads as TGTGCCAGCAACCTAGCGGGGGGCTCCACAGATACGCAGTATTTT.

This clonotype has only a few counts. The chain links TRBV5-1 to TRBJ2-6; 7 nucleotides align to TRBD2. V gave up 5 bases and J gave up 4 bases; unmatched junction bases: 6. This CDR3 spans 15 amino acids. Germline loops: CDR1 SGHRS, CDR2 YFSETQ. CDR3 in DNA: TGCGCCAGCAGTTCCGGGGGGTCCGGGGCCAACGTCCTGACTTTC. Its translation is CASSSGGSGANVLTF.

This clonotype appeared a few times. This chain connects TRBV6-5 to TRBJ2-7; TRBD1 agrees at 9 bases. Germline CDR1 is MNHEY and CDR2 is SVGAGI. The CDR3 runs to 16 residues. With 3 bases clipped from V and 6 bases from J, the junction kept 12 bases outside the gene matches. The CDR3 loop reads CASSYGTGRVVGEQYF. The CDR3 DNA reads as TGTGCCAGCAGTTATGGGACAGGGCGCGTCGTGGGCGAGCAGTACTTC.

J is TRBJ1-2 and V is TRBV6-5, with D possibly matching TRBD1 (5 bases). The CDR3 spans 15 residues. CDR1 and CDR2 (germline): MNHEY, SVGAGI. The germline V and J ends were trimmed by 5 bases and 5 bases, with 18 bases remaining between them. CDR3 sequence: CASSLLGVGWYGYTF. CDR3 nucleotide sequence: TGTGCCAGCAGTCTACTGGGGGTGGGTTGGTATGGCTACACCTTC.

In this sample, this clonotype turned up a few times. The V and J genes are TRBV28 and TRBJ2-3; 7 positions match TRBD1. With V trimmed by 2 bases and J by 5 bases, 4 bases remained unmatched. The CDR3 has 14 residues. Looked up from germline, CDR1 is MDHEN and CDR2 is SYDVKM. This CDR3 is CASSLTGVRDTQYF. The CDR3 DNA reads TGTGCCAGCAGTTTAACAGGGGTTAGAGATACGCAGTATTTT.

The chain is built from TRBV6-1 and TRBJ2-3; D ambiguous. V was cut by 7 bases and J by 1 base, with 9 bases left in between. The germline V gene has CDR1 MNHNS and CDR2 SASEGT. The CDR3 runs 13 residues. Written as DNA, the CDR3 is TGTGCCAGCACGACACGGCGCACAGATACGCAGTATTTT. It encodes CASTTRRTDTQYF.

This clonotype was detected only a few times. The V call is TRBV10-3, the J call TRBJ2-5; perhaps D is TRBD1 or TRBD2 (5 bases each). There are 14 residues in the CDR3. V lost 3 bases and J 3 bases, leaving 11 bases between the germline ends. Per the germline V gene, CDR1 is ENHRY and CDR2 is SYGVKD. The CDR3 loop reads CAISERGAEETQYF. CDR3 coding DNA: TGTGCCATCAGTGAACGGGGCGCTGAAGAGACCCAGTACTTC.

V usage is TRBV12-3 or TRBV12-4 and J usage is TRBJ1-3; D is undetermined. The CDR3 totals 13 residues. The V gene lost 3 bases and the J gene lost 2 bases, with 5 bases spanning the gap. CDR3 in amino acids: CASSFSTGNTIYF. The CDR3, as DNA: TGTGCCAGCAGTTTTTCCACTGGAAACACCATATATTTT.

In this sample, this clonotype turned up a few times. The chain combines TRBV6-6 with TRBJ2-3, with D unclear. Germline V gives CDR1 MNHNY, CDR2 SVGAGI (reference sequence). Trimming removed 7 bases at V and 1 base at J, with 9 bases between. CDR3 length equals 13 residues. This CDR3 is CASTRAGTDTQYF. The CDR3 coding sequence is TGTGCCAGCACTAGGGCTGGCACAGATACGCAGTATTTT.

This clonotype has a single count. The rearrangement uses TRBV7-6 and TRBJ2-3; D unclear. The CDR3 is 12 amino acids. The germline gives CDR1 SGHVS, CDR2 FNYEAQ. Trimming removed 5 bases at V and 6 bases at J, with 9 bases between. In DNA form, the CDR3 reads TGTGCCAGCAGCCAAGCCCCGGATACGCAGTATTTT. Translated: CASSQAPDTQYF.

The chain employs TRBV20-1 and TRBJ2-7; perhaps D is TRBD1 or TRBD2 (5 bases each). The length of the CDR3 is 14 residues. From germline, CDR1 is DFQATT and CDR2 SNEGSKA (reference sequence). V shed 5 bases and J shed 0 bases, with 14 bases lying between them. The CDR3 coding sequence is TGCAGTGCTCCCGGGACGGCGAGCTCCTACGAGCAGTACTTC. As protein: CSAPGTASSYEQYF.

A word on this clonotype: Compared with germline, one end of the junction differs, possibly owing to a read error. The chain joins TRBV20-1 to TRBJ2-7, with D perhaps matching TRBD2 (5 bases). The CDR3 contains 15 residues. Germline V gene data show CDR1 as DFQATT and CDR2 as SNEGSKA (reference sequence). CDR3 nucleotides: TGCTGTGCGAAGGACCCGAGGGATCCCTCTTACGAGCAGTACTTC. It encodes CCAKDPRDPSYEQYF.

This clonotype has only a few counts. The chain couples TRBV25-1 to TRBJ2-7; D perhaps matches TRBD2 (6 bases). Germline CDR1 and CDR2: MGHDK and SYGVNS. The ends were cut back, 2 bases at V and 1 base at J, with 9 bases in the middle. This CDR3 has 14 residues. The CDR3 DNA reads as TGTGCCAGCAGTGAAGTGGACTATTCCTACGAGCAGTACTTC. This encodes CASSEVDYSYEQYF.

The CDR3 region is CSARDRGASSNTGELFF. CDR3 in DNA: TGCAGTGCTAGAGATCGGGGGGCCAGCTCGAACACCGGGGAGCTGTTTTTT. The chain combines TRBV20-1 with TRBJ2-2, with a weak D call TRBD2 (7 bases). V lost 0 bases, J lost 0 bases, and 14 bases lay in between. CDR3 length: 17 residues. Germline loops: CDR1 DFQATT, CDR2 SNEGSKA (reference sequence).

This clonotype was found once. This rearrangement joins TRBV12-3 or TRBV12-4 to TRBJ2-2; D is perhaps TRBD1 (6 bases). The CDR3 spans 16 residues. Trimming stripped 4 bases from V and 1 base from J, with 13 bases between. The CDR3 is CASSSTGTKNTGELFF. The CDR3 DNA reads TGTGCCAGCAGTTCCACCGGGACAAAGAACACCGGGGAGCTGTTTTTT.

The chain is built from TRBV20-1 and TRBJ2-3; 10 nucleotides match TRBD2. The germline V gene has CDR1 DFQATT and CDR2 SNEGSKA (reference sequence). CDR3 length equals 16 residues. Trimming cost V 2 bases and J 6 bases; bases outside gene matches: 11. The CDR3 protein is CSARTKLGLATDTQYF. CDR3 coding DNA: TGCAGTGCTAGAACCAAACTGGGACTAGCGACCGATACGCAGTATTTT.

In DNA, the CDR3 is TGTGCCAGCAGGCCATCGATCCGATCGGATCAGCCCCAGCATTTT. Its translation: CASRPSIRSDQPQHF. J is TRBJ1-5 and V is TRBV12-3 or TRBV12-4, with no clear D. This CDR3 is built from 15 residues. Between the trimmed V and J ends, which lost 6 bases and 5 bases, there was a span of 17 bases.

The chain combines TRBV5-6 with TRBJ2-2; D call uncertain. Germline loops: CDR1 SGHDT, CDR2 YYEEEE. Trimming removed 7 bases from V and 6 bases from J, with 16 bases in between. The CDR3 covers 14 residues. CDR3 residues: CASARDPGAGELFF. Here the CDR3 DNA reads TGTGCCAGCGCAAGAGACCCCGGCGCCGGGGAGCTGTTTTTT.

The rearrangement links TRBV5-1 to TRBJ1-1; D ambiguous. The CDR3 spans 14 residues. CDR1 is SGHRS, CDR2 YFSETQ, per germline. V gave up 5 bases and J gave up 3 bases, with 14 bases separating them. As DNA, the CDR3 is TGCGCCAGCAGTTATGCAGGAACGGACACTGAAGCTTTCTTT. This sequence encodes CASSYAGTDTEAFF.

This clonotype was counted between two and nine times. J is TRBJ2-3 and V is TRBV6-5, with 15 bases identical to TRBD2. The CDR3 extends over 18 amino acids. V shed 4 bases, J shed 1 base, and the junction held 6 bases outside the gene matches. CDR1 MNHEY and CDR2 SVGAGI come from the germline V gene. CDR3 amino acids: CASSFGLAGGLGTDTQYF. The CDR3 DNA reads TGTGCCAGCAGTTTCGGACTAGCGGGGGGGCTCGGCACAGATACGCAGTATTTT.

The rearrangement uses TRBV7-8 and TRBJ2-3; 7 bases map to TRBD1. Trimming took 6 bases from V and 5 from J; bases not matched to a gene: 8. The length of the CDR3 is 14 residues. In germline, CDR1 is SGHVS, CDR2 FQNEAQ. The CDR3 DNA reads as TGTGCCAGCAGTCCGGGGACAGCTCGAGATACGCAGTATTTT. Its protein is CASSPGTARDTQYF.

The gene calls are TRBV20-1 and TRBJ2-7; D is uncertain. Trimming pared 3 bases from V and 2 bases from J, leaving 8 bases between. The CDR3 has 12 amino acids. Germline V gene data show CDR1 as DFQATT and CDR2 as SNEGSKA (reference sequence). Written as DNA, the CDR3 is TGCAGTGCTAGCAAGCCCCCCTACGAGCAGTACTTC. Its protein is CSASKPPYEQYF.

In this sample, this clonotype turned up a few times. V is TRBV20-1 and J is TRBJ2-3; TRBD2 agrees at 8 bases. The germline V gene encodes CDR1 DFQATT and CDR2 SNEGSKA (reference sequence). The J segment lost 2 bases and the V segment lost 4 bases, leaving 11 bases of the junction unmatched. The CDR3 sequence is 16 residues long. CDR3 nucleotides: TGCAGTGCTACCACCCTAGGGCGGGGGGACACAGATACGCAGTATTTT. It codes for CSATTLGRGDTDTQYF.

The V call is TRBV27, the J call TRBJ2-1, with D possibly matching TRBD1 (5 bases). CDR3 length: 8 amino acids. Germline V gene data show CDR1 as MNHEY and CDR2 as SMNVEV (reference sequence). CDR3 amino acids: CGPRGQFF. As DNA, the CDR3 is TGTGGGCCAAGGGGGCAGTTCTTC.